This is a list of T cell receptor beta chains from one sample in a study of shared clonotypes between healthy human individuals. TCRdb's copy holds only in-frame clones and misses some; the assay was immunoSEQ multiplex PCR. The data show about 1.5 million clones, with approximately 98% seen just once and around 0.45% held by the top ten. The material sequenced was naive CD4+ T cells sorted from blood. The receptors originated from a man younger than 40 in good health. CDR3s include the opening cysteine and the closing phenylalanine or tryptophan. D genes are given only for firm matches. Clone size is given for some rows only: seen once, a few or many times, or a class if the clone is expanded.

TRBD2	15	NA	TRBV15	TRBJ2-1	CATSRGLAGGHEQFF	TGTGCCACCAGCAGAGGACTAGCGGGAGGGCATGAGCAGTTCTTC
NA	13	NA	TRBV18	TRBJ2-5	CASSEPAEETQYF	TGTGCCAGCTCCGAACCGGCTGAAGAGACCCAGTACTTC
TRBD2	15	NA	TRBV5-6	TRBJ2-3	CASSLLAAGTDTQYF	TGTGCCAGCAGCTTACTAGCGGCGGGCACAGATACGCAGTATTTT
TRBD2	13	once	TRBV9	TRBJ2-1	CASTLKIAGEQFF	TGTGCCAGCACACTAAAAATAGCGGGTGAGCAGTTCTTC
NA	13	NA	TRBV6-5	TRBJ1-2	CASRPQGRGGYTF	TGTGCCAGCAGACCGCAGGGTAGAGGTGGCTACACCTTC
NA	15	NA	TRBV6-1	TRBJ2-7	CASSEGGSVPEEQYF	TGTGCCAGCAGTGAAGGGGGAAGCGTCCCTGAAGAGCAGTACTTC
NA	14	NA	TRBV7-8	TRBJ2-1	CASSLVQYNNEQFF	TGTGCCAGCAGCTTGGTGCAGTACAACAATGAGCAGTTCTTC
TRBD1	14	few	TRBV27	TRBJ2-5	CASSLGTGGETQYF	TGTGCCAGCAGTTTAGGGACAGGGGGAGAGACCCAGTACTTC
NA	14	NA	TRBV10-3	TRBJ1-6	CASSYSGLNSPLHF	TGTGCCAGCAGTTACTCGGGTCTTAATTCACCCCTCCACTTT
NA	15	NA	TRBV11-2	TRBJ2-7	CASSPDFRPGSEQYF	TGTGCCAGCAGCCCCGATTTCAGGCCCGGGAGCGAGCAGTACTTC
NA	14	NA	TRBV19	TRBJ2-5	CASSIGRRQETQYF	TGTGCCAGTAGTATAGGTCGACGTCAGGAGACCCAGTACTTC
NA	18	NA	TRBV7-7	TRBJ2-1	CASSPEGPWESSYNEQFF	TGTGCCAGCAGCCCAGAGGGACCGTGGGAAAGCTCCTACAATGAGCAGTTCTTC
NA	14	NA	TRBV5-5	TRBJ2-5	CASSFLPAQETQYF	TGTGCCAGCAGCTTTCTCCCCGCCCAAGAGACCCAGTACTTC
NA	13	NA	TRBV7-9	TRBJ1-1	CASSLGTRSEAFF	TGTGCCAGCAGCCTTGGGACCCGATCTGAAGCTTTCTTT
TRBD2	15	NA	TRBV7-8	TRBJ2-5	CASSWPGLAPETQYF	TGTGCCAGCAGCTGGCCGGGACTAGCCCCAGAGACCCAGTACTTC
NA	13	NA	TRBV5-4	TRBJ1-2	CASSLDSGSGYTF	TGTGCCAGCAGCTTGGATTCAGGCTCTGGCTACACCTTC